This entry features one T cell receptor beta chain sequence. Antigen: not known. This sample stems from a study of identical twins' blood T cells. Study-wide points: Mainly, cloneset size products determined shared clonotypes, twins included.

V lost 3 bases, J lost 0 bases, and 3 bases lay in between. The germline CDR1 and CDR2 sequences are LGHDT and YNNKEL (reference sequence). The CDR3 length is 13 residues. Libraries were made from RNA as TCR cDNA, using a modified protocol. In the study's own analysis: Per-library CDR3 reads ranged about 2.2 to 4 million; clonotypes, ~100,000 to ~550,000. In TCRdb, the 5' RACE reads were re-called with MiXCR into one record per CDR3 protein. These V and J calls rely on TCRdb rather than the paper's analysis. This sample carries fewer than 450,000 distinct CDR3 sequences, roughly 27% of them seen once, and the ten largest clones take roughly 6.1%. Three pairs of healthy female monozygous twins were the donors.

This chain connects TRBV3-1 to TRBJ1-3; no clear D gene. The sequence was obtained from a woman aged 18-49 years in good health. Sequencing was done on a sample of PBMCs. The CDR3 region is CASSQISGNTIYF. The CDR3 DNA reads as TGTGCCAGCAGCCAGATCTCTGGAAACACCATATATTTT.